This TCR beta chain stems from a study of shared clonotypes between healthy human individuals. The study, taken as a whole, reports: What limited the represented genetic and exposure-history diversity was the small number of donors. The authors expected sequencing depth to affect clonotype sharing among donors.

V was cut by 1 base and J by 3 bases, with 8 bases left in between. The germline V gene has CDR1 SGHRS and CDR2 YFSETQ. This CDR3 contains 13 residues. A remark on this clone: Its antigen is as yet unknown.

Genomic DNA (from each subset) was split evenly across several immunoSEQ plates. Profiled with immunoSEQ multiplex PCR; TCRdb holds only in-frame clones, not every one. The sample consists of roughly 2.5 million clones, approximately 92% of them appearing once. The clonotype originates from a young man in good health. The sample was naive CD4+ T cells sorted from blood. The subset: CD45RA+ positively selected. The V call is TRBV5-1, the J call TRBJ2-7; D is ambiguous. CDR3: CASSLTELYEQYF. CDR3 DNA: TGCGCCAGCAGCTTGACGGAGCTCTACGAGCAGTACTTC. The full variable domain, completed using reference TRBV5-1 and TRBJ2-7, is KAGVTQTPRYLIKTRGQQVTLSCSPISGHRSVSWYQQTPGQGLQFLFEYFSETQRNKGNFPGRFSGRQFSNSRSEMNVSTLELGDSALYLCASSLTELYEQYFGPGTRLTVT.